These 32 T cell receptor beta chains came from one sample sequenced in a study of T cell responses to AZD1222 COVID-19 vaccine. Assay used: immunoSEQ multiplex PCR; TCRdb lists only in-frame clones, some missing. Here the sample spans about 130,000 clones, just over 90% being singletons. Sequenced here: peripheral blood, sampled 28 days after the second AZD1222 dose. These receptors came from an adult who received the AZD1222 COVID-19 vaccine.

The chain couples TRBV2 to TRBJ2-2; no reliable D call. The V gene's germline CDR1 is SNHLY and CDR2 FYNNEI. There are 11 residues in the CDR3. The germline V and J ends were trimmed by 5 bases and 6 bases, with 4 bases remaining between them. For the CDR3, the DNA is TGTGCCAGCAGTAGGGCCGGGGAGCTGTTTTTT. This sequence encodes CASSRAGELFF.

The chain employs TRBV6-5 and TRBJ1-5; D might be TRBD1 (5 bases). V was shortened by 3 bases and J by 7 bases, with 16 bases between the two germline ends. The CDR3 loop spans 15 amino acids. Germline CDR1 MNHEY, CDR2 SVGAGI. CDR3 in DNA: TGTGCCAGCAGTTATCTTGCGGGCAGGGAGCAGCCCCAGCATTTT. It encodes CASSYLAGREQPQHF.

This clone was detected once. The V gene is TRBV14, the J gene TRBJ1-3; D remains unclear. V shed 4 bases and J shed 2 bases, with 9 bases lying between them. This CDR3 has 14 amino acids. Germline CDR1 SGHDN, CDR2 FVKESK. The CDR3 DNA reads TGTGCCAGCAGCCGCGCGGGGACTGGAAACACCATATATTTT. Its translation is CASSRAGTGNTIYF.

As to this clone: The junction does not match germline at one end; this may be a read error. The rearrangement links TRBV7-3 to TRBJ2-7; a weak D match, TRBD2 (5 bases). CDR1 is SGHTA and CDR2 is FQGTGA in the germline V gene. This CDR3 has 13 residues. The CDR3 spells CASSLTRPGEQYF. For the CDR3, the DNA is TGTGCCAGCAGCCTAACCCGTCCGGGAGAGCAGTACTTC. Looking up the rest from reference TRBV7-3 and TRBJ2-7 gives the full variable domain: GAGVSQTPSNKVTEKGKYVELRCDPISGHTALYWYRQSLGQGPEFLIYFQGTGAADDSGLPNDRFFAVRPEGSVSTLKIQRTERGDSAVYLCASSLTRPGEQYFGPGTRLTVT.

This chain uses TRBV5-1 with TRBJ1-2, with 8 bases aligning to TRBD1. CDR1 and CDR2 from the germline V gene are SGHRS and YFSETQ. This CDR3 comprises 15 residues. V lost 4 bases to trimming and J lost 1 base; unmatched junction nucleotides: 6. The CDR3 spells CASSSGTGDNYGYTF. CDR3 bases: TGCGCCAGCAGCAGTGGGACAGGTGATAACTATGGCTACACCTTC. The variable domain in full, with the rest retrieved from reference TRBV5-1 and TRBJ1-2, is KAGVTQTPRYLIKTRGQQVTLSCSPISGHRSVSWYQQTPGQGLQFLFEYFSETQRNKGNFPGRFSGRQFSNSRSEMNVSTLELGDSALYLCASSSGTGDNYGYTFGSGTRLTVV.

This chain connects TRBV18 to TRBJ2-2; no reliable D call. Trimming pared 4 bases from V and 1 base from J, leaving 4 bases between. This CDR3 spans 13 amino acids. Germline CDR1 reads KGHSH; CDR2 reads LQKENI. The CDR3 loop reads CASSLENTGELFF. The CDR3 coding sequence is TGTGCCAGCTCACTCGAGAACACCGGGGAGCTGTTTTTT.

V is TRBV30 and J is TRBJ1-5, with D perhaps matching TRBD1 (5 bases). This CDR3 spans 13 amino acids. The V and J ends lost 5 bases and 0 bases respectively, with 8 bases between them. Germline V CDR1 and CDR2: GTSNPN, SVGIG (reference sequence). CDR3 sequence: CAWGGDSNQPQHF. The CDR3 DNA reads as TGTGCCTGGGGGGGGGATAGCAATCAGCCCCAGCATTTT. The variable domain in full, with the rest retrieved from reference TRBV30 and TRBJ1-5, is SQTIHQWPATLVQPVGSPLSLECTVEGTSNPNLYWYRQAAGRGLQLLFYSVGIGQISSEVPQNLSASRPQDRQFILSSKKLLLSDSGFYLCAWGGDSNQPQHFGDGTRLSIL.

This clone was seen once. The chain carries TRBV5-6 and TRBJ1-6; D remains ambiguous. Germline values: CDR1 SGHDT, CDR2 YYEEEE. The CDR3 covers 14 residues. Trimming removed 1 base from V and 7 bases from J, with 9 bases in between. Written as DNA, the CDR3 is TGTGCCAGCAGCTTGCCAGCGGACAATTCACCCCTCCACTTT. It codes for CASSLPADNSPLHF.

CDR3 protein: CASSEAGRVLQPQHF. The DNA of the CDR3 is TGTGCCAGCAGTGAAGCGGGCAGGGTTTTACAGCCCCAGCATTTT. This chain joins TRBV6-1 and TRBJ1-5, with D perhaps TRBD1 (5 bases). Per germline, CDR1 MNHNS and CDR2 SASEGT. This CDR3 contains 15 residues. Trimming shortened V by 0 bases and J by 7 bases, and 13 bases separated the two germline ends.

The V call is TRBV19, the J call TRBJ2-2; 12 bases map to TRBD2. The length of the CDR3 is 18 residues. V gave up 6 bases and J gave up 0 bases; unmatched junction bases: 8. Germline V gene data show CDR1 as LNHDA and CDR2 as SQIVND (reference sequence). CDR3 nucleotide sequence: TGTGCCAGTAGACAGGCTAGCGGGAGGGTCGCGAACACCGGGGAGCTGTTTTTT. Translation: CASRQASGRVANTGELFF.

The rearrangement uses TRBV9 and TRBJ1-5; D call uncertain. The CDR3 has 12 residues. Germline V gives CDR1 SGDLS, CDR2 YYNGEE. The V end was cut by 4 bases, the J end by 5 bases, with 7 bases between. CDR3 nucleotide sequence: TGTGCCAGCAGCTCATCCGATCAGCCCCAGCATTTT. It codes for CASSSSDQPQHF. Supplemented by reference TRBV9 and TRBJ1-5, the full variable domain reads DSGVTQTPKHLITATGQRVTLRCSPRSGDLSVYWYQQSLDQGLQFLIQYYNGEERAKGNILERFSAQQFPDLHSELNLSSLELGDSALYFCASSSSDQPQHFGDGTRLSIL.

This CDR3 reads CASSPQGEEDEQYF. The CDR3 DNA sequence: TGTGCCAGCTCACCTCAGGGGGAGGAAGACGAGCAGTACTTC. The chain is built from TRBV18 and TRBJ2-7; TRBD1 is a possible D gene (7 bases). Looked up from germline, CDR1 is KGHSH and CDR2 is LQKENI. This CDR3 has 14 residues. V lost 3 bases and J lost 5, with 14 bases in between.

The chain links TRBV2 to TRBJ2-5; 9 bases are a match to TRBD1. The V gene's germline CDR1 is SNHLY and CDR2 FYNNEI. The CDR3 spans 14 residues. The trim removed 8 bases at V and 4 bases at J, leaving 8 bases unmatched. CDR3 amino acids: CASVGRTGAETQYF. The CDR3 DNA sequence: TGTGCCAGCGTCGGAAGGACAGGGGCAGAGACCCAGTACTTC. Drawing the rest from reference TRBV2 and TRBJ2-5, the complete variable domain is EPEVTQTPSHQVTQMGQEVILRCVPISNHLYFYWYRQILGQKVEFLVSFYNNEISEKSEIFDDQFSVERPDGSNFTLKIRSTKLEDSAMYFCASVGRTGAETQYFGPGTRLLVL.

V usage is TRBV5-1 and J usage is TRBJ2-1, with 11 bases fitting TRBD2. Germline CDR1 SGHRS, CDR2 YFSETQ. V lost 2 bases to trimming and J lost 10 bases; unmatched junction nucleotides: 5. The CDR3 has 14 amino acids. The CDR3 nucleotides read TGCGCCAGCAGCTTAACTAGCGGGAGTAGCGAGCAGTTCTTC. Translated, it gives CASSLTSGSSEQFF.

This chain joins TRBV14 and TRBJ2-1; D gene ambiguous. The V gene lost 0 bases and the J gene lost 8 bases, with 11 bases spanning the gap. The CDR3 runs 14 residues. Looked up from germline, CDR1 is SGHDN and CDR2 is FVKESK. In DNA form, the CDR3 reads TGTGCCAGCAGCCAAGAGTCATTGGCGGATGAGCAGTTCTTC. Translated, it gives CASSQESLADEQFF.

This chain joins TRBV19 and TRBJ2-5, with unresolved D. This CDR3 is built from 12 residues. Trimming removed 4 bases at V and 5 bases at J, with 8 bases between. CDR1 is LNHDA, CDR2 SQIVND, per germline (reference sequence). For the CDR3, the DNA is TGTGCCAGTAGTACCGGGTCGGAGACCCAGTACTTC. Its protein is CASSTGSETQYF.

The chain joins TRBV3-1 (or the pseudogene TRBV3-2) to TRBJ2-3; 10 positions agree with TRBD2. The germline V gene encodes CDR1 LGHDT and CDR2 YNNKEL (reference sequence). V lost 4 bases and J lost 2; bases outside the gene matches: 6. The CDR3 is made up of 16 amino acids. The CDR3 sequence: CASSPWTSGDTDTQYF. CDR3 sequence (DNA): TGTGCCAGCAGCCCTTGGACTAGCGGCGACACAGATACGCAGTATTTT.

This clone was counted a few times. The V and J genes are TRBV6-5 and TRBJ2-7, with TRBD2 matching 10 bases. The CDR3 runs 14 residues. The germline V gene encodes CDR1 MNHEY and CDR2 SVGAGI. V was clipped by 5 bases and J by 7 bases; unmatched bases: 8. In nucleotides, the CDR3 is TGTGCCAGCAGTACGGGACTAGCGATAGGGGAGCAGTACTTC. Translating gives CASSTGLAIGEQYF.

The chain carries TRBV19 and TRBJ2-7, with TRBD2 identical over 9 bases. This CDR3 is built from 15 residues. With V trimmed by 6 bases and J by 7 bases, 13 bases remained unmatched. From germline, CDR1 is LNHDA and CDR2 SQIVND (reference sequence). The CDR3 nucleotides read TGTGCCAGTAGCATTAGCGGGAGCGGGCAGCTGGAGCAGTACTTC. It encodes CASSISGSGQLEQYF.

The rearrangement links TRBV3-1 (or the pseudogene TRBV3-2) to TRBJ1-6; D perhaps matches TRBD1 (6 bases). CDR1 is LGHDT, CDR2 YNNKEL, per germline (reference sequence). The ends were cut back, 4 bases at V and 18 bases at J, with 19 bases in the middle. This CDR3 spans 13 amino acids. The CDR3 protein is CASSRRPDSRSHF. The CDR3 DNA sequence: TGTGCCAGCAGCCGGCGACCGGACAGTCGATCCCACTTT.

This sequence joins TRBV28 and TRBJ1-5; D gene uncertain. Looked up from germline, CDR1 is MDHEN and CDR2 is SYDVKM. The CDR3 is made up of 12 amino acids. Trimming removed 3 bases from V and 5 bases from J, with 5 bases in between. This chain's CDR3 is CASSLWDQPQHF. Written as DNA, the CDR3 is TGTGCCAGCAGTTTGTGGGATCAGCCCCAGCATTTT.

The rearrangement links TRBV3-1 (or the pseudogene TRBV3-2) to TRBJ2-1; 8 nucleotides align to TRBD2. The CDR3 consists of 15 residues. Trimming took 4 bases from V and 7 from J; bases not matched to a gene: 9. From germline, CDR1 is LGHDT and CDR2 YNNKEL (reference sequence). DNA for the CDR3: TGTGCCAGCAGCCTGACTAGCGAATATCAAAATGAGCAGTTCTTC. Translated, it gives CASSLTSEYQNEQFF.

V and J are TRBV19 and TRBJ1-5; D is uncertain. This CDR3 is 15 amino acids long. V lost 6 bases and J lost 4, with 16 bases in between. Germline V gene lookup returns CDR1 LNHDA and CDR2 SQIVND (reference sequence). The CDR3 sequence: CASRPEHSPNQPQHF. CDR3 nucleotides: TGTGCCAGTAGACCAGAGCACAGCCCGAATCAGCCCCAGCATTTT.

For the CDR3, the DNA is TGTGCCACCAGTGATACGCTGAGTTCGGGGAAGGTCACCGGGGAGCTGTTTTTT. It yields the protein CATSDTLSSGKVTGELFF. The chain has TRBV24-1 and TRBJ2-2, with a tentative D call TRBD2 (5 bases). Germline V gene sequence: CDR1 KGHDR, CDR2 SFDVKD. V lost 3 bases to trimming and J lost 4 bases, with 20 bases between them. The CDR3 is 18 residues long.

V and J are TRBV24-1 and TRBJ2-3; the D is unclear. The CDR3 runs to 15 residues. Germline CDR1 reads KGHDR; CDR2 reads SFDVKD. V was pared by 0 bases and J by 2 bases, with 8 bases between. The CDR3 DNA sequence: TGTGCCACCAGTGATTTGTCCGGAGACACAGATACGCAGTATTTT. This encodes CATSDLSGDTDTQYF.

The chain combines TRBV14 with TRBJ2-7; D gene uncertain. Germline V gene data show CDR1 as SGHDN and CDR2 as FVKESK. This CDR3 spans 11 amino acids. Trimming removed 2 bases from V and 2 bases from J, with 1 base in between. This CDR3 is CASSQTYEQYF. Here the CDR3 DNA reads TGTGCCAGCAGCCAAACCTACGAGCAGTACTTC.

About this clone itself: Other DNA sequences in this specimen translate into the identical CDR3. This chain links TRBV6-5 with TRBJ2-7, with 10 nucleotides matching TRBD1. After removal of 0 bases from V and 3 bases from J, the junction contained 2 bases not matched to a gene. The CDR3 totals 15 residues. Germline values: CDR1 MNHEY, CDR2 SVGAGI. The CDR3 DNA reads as TGTGCCAGCAGTTACTCGACAGGGGGCGTCTACGAGCAGTACTTC. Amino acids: CASSYSTGGVYEQYF.

CDR3 region: CAIMGTATNTEAFF. The CDR3 DNA follows: TGTGCCATCATGGGGACAGCCACTAACACTGAAGCTTTCTTT. The chain joins TRBV10-3 to TRBJ1-1, with 7 bases lining up with TRBD1. V lost 7 bases, J lost 2 bases, and 7 bases stayed unmatched. This CDR3 region has 14 residues. Germline V gene sequence: CDR1 ENHRY, CDR2 SYGVKD.

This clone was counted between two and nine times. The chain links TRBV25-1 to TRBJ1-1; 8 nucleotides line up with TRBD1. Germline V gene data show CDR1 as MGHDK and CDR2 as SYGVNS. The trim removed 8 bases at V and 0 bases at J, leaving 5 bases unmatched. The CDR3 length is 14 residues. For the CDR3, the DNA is TGTGCCAGCCTTGGACAGGGAGTGAACACTGAAGCTTTCTTT. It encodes CASLGQGVNTEAFF.

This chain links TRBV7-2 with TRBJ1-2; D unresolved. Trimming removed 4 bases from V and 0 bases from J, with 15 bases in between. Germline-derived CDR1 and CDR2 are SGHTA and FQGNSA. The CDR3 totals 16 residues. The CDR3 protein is CASSSFPEITNYGYTF. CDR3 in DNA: TGTGCCAGCAGCTCCTTCCCGGAGATTACTAACTATGGCTACACCTTC.

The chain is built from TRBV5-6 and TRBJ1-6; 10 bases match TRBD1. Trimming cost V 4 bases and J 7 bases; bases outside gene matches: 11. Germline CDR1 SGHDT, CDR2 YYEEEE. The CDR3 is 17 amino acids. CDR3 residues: CASSRLTGGLSNSPLHF. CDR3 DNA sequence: TGTGCCAGCAGCCGGTTGACAGGGGGCCTCTCCAATTCACCCCTCCACTTT.

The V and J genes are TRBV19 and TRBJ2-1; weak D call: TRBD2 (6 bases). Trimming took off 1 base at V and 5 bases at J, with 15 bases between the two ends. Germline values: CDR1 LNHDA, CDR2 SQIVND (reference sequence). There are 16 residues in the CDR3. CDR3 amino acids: CASSIVTSSAHNEQFF. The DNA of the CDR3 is TGTGCCAGTAGTATAGTTACTAGCTCTGCCCACAATGAGCAGTTCTTC. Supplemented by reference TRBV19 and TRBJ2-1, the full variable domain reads DGGITQSPKYLFRKEGQNVTLSCEQNLNHDAMYWYRQDPGQGLRLIYYSQIVNDFQKGDIAEGYSVSREKKESFPLTVTSAQKNPTAFYLCASSIVTSSAHNEQFFGPGTRLTVL.